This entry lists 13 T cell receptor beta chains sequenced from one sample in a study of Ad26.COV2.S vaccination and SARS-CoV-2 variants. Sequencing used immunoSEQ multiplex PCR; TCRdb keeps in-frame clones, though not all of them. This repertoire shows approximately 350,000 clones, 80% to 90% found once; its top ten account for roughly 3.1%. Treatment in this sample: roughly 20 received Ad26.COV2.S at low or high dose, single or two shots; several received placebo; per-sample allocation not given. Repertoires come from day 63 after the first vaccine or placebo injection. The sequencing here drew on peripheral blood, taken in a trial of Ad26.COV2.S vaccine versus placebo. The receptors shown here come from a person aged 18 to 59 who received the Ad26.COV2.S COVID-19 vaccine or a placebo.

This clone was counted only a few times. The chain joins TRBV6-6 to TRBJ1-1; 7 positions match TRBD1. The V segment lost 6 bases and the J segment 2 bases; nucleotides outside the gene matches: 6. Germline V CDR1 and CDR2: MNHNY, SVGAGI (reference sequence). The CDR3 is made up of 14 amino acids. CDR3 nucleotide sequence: TGTGCCAGCAGCGAACAGGGGAGTAACACTGAAGCTTTCTTT. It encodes CASSEQGSNTEAFF.

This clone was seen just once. Here the CDR3 reads CASSLAGYEQYF. The CDR3 bases are TGTGCCAGCAGCTTAGCGGGCTACGAGCAGTACTTC. V is TRBV13 and J is TRBJ2-7; D unresolved. CDR1 PRHDT and CDR2 FYEKMQ come from the germline V gene (reference sequence). CDR3 size: 12 residues. The V gene lost 1 base and the J gene lost 3 bases, with 4 bases spanning the gap.

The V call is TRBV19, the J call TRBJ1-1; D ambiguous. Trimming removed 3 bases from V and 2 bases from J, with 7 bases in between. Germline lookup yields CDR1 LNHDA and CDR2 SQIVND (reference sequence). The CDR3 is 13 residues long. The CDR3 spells CASSIKGNTEAFF. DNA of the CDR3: TGTGCCAGTAGTATTAAGGGAAACACTGAAGCTTTCTTT.

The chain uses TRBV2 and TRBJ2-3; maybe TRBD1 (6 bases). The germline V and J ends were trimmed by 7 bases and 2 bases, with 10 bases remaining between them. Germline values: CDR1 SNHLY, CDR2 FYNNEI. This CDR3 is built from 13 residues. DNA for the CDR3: TGTGCCAGCACACGGGACAACACAGATACGCAGTATTTT. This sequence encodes CASTRDNTDTQYF.

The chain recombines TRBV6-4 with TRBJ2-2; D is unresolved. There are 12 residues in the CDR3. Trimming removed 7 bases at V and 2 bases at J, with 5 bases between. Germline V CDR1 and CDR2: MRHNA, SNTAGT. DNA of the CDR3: TGTGCCAGCAAGGAAAACACCGGGGAGCTGTTTTTT. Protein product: CASKENTGELFF.

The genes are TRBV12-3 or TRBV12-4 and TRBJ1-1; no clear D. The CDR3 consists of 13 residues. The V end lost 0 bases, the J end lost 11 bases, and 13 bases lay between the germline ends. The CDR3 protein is CASSLAHLRKAFF. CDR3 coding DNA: TGTGCCAGCAGTTTAGCGCACCTCAGGAAGGCTTTCTTT.

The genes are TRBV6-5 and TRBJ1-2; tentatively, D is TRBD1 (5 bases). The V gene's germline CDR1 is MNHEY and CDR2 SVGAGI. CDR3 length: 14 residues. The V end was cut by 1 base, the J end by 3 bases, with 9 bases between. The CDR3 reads CASSYFKGDYGYTF. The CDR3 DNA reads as TGTGCCAGCAGTTACTTTAAAGGGGACTATGGCTACACCTTC.

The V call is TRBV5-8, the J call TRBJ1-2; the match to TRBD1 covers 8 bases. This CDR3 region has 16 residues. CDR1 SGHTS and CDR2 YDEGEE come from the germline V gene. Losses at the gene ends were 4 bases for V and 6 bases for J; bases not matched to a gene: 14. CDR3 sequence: CASSTRDRRSYNGYTF. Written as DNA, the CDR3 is TGTGCCAGCAGCACCCGGGACAGGAGAAGTTATAATGGCTACACCTTC.

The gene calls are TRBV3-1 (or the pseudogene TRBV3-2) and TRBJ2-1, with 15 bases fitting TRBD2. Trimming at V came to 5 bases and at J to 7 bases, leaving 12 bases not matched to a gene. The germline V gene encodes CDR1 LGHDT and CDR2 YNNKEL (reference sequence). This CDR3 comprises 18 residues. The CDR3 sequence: CASSATGLAGGPGNEQFF. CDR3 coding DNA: TGTGCCAGCAGCGCAACCGGACTAGCGGGGGGGCCGGGAAATGAGCAGTTCTTC.

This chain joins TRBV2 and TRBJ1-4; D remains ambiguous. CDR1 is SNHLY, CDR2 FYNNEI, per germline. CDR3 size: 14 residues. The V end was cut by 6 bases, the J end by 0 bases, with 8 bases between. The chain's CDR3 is CASREIATNEKLFF. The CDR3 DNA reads TGTGCCAGCAGGGAGATTGCAACTAATGAAAAACTGTTTTTT.

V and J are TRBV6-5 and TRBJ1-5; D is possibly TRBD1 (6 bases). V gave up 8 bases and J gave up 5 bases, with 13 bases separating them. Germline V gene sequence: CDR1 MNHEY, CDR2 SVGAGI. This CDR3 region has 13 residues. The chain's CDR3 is CASDRLSDQPQHF. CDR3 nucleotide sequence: TGTGCCAGCGACAGGTTATCGGATCAGCCCCAGCATTTT.

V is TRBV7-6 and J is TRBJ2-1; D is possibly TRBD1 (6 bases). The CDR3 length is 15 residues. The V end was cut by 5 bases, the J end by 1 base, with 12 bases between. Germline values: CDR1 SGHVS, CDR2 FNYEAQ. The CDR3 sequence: CASSPTRGSYNEQFF. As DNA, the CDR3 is TGTGCCAGCAGCCCAACCAGGGGATCCTACAATGAGCAGTTCTTC. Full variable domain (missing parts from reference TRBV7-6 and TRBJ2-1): GAGVSQSPRYKVTKRGQDVALRCDPISGHVSLYWYRQALGQGPEFLTYFNYEAQQDKSGLPNDRFSAERPEGSISTLTIQRTEQRDSAMYRCASSPTRGSYNEQFFGPGTRLTVL.

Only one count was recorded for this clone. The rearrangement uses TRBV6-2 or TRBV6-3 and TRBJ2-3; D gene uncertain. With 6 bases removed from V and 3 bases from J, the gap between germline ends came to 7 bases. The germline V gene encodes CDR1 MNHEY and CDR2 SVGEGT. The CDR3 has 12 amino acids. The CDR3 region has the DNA TGTGCCAGCAGCACGACGACAGATACGCAGTATTTT. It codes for CASSTTTDTQYF.